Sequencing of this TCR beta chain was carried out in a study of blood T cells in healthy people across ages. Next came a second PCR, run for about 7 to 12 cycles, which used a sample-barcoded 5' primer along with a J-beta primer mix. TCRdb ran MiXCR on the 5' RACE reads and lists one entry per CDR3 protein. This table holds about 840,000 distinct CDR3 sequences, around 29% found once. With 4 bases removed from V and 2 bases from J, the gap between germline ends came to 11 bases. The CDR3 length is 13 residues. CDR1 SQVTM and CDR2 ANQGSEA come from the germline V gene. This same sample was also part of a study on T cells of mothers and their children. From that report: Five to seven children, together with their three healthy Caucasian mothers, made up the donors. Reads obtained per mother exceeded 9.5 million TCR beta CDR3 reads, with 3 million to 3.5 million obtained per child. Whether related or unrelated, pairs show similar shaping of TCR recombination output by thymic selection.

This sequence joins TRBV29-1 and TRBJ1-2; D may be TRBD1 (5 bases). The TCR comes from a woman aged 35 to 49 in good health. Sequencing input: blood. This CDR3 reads CSVGGGPNYGYTF. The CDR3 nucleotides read TGCAGCGTTGGGGGGGGTCCAAACTATGGCTACACCTTC.